This TCR beta chain derives from a study of post-analysis software for immune sequencing data. This clonotype turned up a few times. Its target is not known. Findings and caveats of the study: Compared with controls, patients had more of 4 or 5 TRBV segments, including TRBV5-6, TRBV5-1 and TRBV20-1.

Unique-molecular-identifier-tagged TCR beta cDNA libraries were used. MiXCR, run by TCRdb on the PCR reads, gives a single entry per CDR3 protein. The sample contains roughly 600,000 distinct CDR3 sequences, around 47% of which appear only once. Per germline, CDR1 DFQATT and CDR2 SNEGSKA (reference sequence). CDR3 length: 13 amino acids. The chain has TRBV20-1 and TRBJ2-5, with TRBD2 matching 9 bases. The J call may be mistaken, given a closer DNA end match to TRBJ2-7. The source material was blood. The receptor was isolated from a girl under 18 with multiple sclerosis. As DNA, the CDR3 is TGCAGTGCTAGCATAGCGGGAGTAGGCGAGCAGTACTTC. It encodes CSASIAGVGEQYF.